This T cell receptor beta chain is from a study of follicular helper T cells after annual influenza vaccination. Whole-study findings and limits: Successive annual vaccinations recalled a recurrent oligoclonal ICOS+CD38+ cTfh response with influenza-specific clonotypes.

This clone was detected a few times. The antigen remains undetermined. The CDR3 sequence is 12 residues long. Trimming left V 5 bases short and J 7 bases short, with 12 bases between. Germline-derived CDR1 and CDR2 are WNHNN and SYGVQD (reference sequence). TCRdb's table, derived via immunoSEQ multiplex PCR, lists solely in-frame clones and lacks some. The table records around 3,000 clones, around 80% of them present only once. Time point reported: 2014-2015 season, 7 days after vaccination. Before and after seasonal inactivated influenza vaccination, adults gave blood for sorting CD4 subsets for sequencing. Each time point used about 35 to 110 mL of blood.

V and J are TRBV10-1 and TRBJ2-7; D might be TRBD2 (5 bases). Sequencing used CXCR5+ CD38- circulating T follicular helper cells from blood, obtained 7 days after influenza vaccination. Subset: circulating Tfh, non-naive CD4+CXCR5+PD-1+ (ICOS+CD38+ or ICOS-CD38-). This receptor was taken from an adult who received the influenza vaccine. The CDR3 loop is CASSRTGEEQYF. DNA of the CDR3: TGCGCCAGCAGTCGGACTGGGGAAGAGCAGTACTTC.